The 30 T cell receptor beta chains below come from one sample, sequenced in a study of human CD8 memory T cell subsets. The authors made TCR beta libraries using UMI-labeled 5' RACE. Reanalyzing the 5' RACE reads, TCRdb keeps one entry per CDR3 protein, without DNA. This sample's table has around 4,500 distinct CDR3 sequences. Sample: CD8+ T cells from PBMCs. The receptors shown here come from a human donor in good health.

This sequence joins TRBV30 and TRBJ2-7; TCRdb returns TRBD1, unconfirmable since there is no DNA. The CDR3 loop spans 13 amino acids. The germline CDR1 and CDR2 sequences are GTSNPN and SVGIG (reference sequence). The CDR3 region is CAWSLRTGYEQYF.

By frequency, this clonotype is medium-sized. CDR3 sequence reads: CASSLVGRQSSYEQYF. The V call is TRBV18, the J call TRBJ2-7. The CDR3 extends over 16 amino acids. CDR1 and CDR2 (germline): KGHSH, LQKENI. Full variable domain (outside the CDR3, taken from reference TRBV18 and TRBJ2-7): NAGVMQNPRHLVRRRGQEARLRCSPMKGHSHVYWYRQLPEEGLKFMVYLQKENIIDESGMPKERFSAEFPKEGPSILRIQQVVRGDSAAYFCASSLVGRQSSYEQYFGPGTRLTVT.

Measured by frequency, this clonotype is medium-sized. Here the CDR3 reads CASSSGGGLLGTDTQYF. The genes are TRBV7-6 and TRBJ2-3; no DNA is available, so the TRBD2 call from TCRdb remains unchecked. The CDR3 totals 17 residues. Germline V gene data show CDR1 as SGHVS and CDR2 as FNYEAQ.

The CDR3 here is CASSLLTSLQGNSNQPQHF. This chain joins TRBV6-2 or TRBV6-3 and TRBJ1-5; the TCRdb call, TRBD1, lacks DNA for checking. The CDR3 sequence is 19 residues long. The germline gives CDR1 MNHEY, CDR2 SVGEGT.

This clonotype is called medium-sized (0.01 to 0.1%) based on its frequency. The chain combines TRBV19 with TRBJ2-1. Germline V CDR1 and CDR2: LNHDA, SQIVND (reference sequence). This CDR3 region has 13 residues. CDR3 in amino acids: CASSTHPGNEQFF.

This clonotype ranks as medium-sized in terms of frequency. The chain carries TRBV6-4 and TRBJ2-2. CDR1 is MRHNA and CDR2 is SNTAGT in the germline V gene. The CDR3 is made up of 13 amino acids. CDR3 residues: CASSSGNTGELFF.

The V gene is TRBV5-1, the J gene TRBJ2-7. Germline loops: CDR1 SGHRS, CDR2 YFSETQ. The CDR3 spans 13 residues. The CDR3 here is CASSLGTPYEQYF.

The chain carries TRBV24-1 and TRBJ2-5; without DNA, the TCRdb call of TRBD1 cannot be checked. Germline V gene data show CDR1 as KGHDR and CDR2 as SFDVKD. This CDR3 has 15 residues. CDR3 sequence: CATSDLSGEVETQYF.

V usage is TRBV6-4 and J usage is TRBJ2-3; TCRdb reports TRBD1, a call that lacks DNA to check it against. The CDR3 is made up of 16 amino acids. Germline lookup yields CDR1 MRHNA and CDR2 SNTAGT. The CDR3 region is CASSDDGGGATDTQYF.

In terms of frequency, this clonotype is medium-sized. J is TRBJ2-5 and V is TRBV20-1; there is no DNA to check the TCRdb D call of TRBD1. CDR1 and CDR2 from the germline V gene are DFQATT and SNEGSKA (reference sequence). The CDR3 is made up of 16 amino acids. The CDR3 region is CSARDPGTGGFETQYF.

Frequency places this clonotype as medium-sized. The chain combines TRBV6-4 with TRBJ2-3; checking the TCRdb D call of TRBD2 is not possible without DNA. The CDR3 length is 15 residues. From germline, CDR1 is MRHNA and CDR2 SNTAGT. The CDR3 reads CASSPTSGGADTQYF.

This rearrangement joins TRBV6-5 to TRBJ1-4; the D call from TCRdb, TRBD1, cannot be confirmed without DNA. The V gene's germline CDR1 is MNHEY and CDR2 SVGAGI. The CDR3 is 16 residues long. The CDR3 region is CASSNLYRVDNEKLFF.

This sequence joins TRBV4-3 and TRBJ1-2; the TCRdb D gene call, TRBD1, has no DNA to confirm it. The CDR3 totals 15 residues. Germline CDR1 is LGHNA and CDR2 is YSLEER. CDR3 residues: CASSQDRTGGSGYTF.

The chain employs TRBV7-3 and TRBJ2-1; TCRdb reports TRBD2, a call that lacks DNA to check it against. CDR1 SGHTA and CDR2 FQGTGA come from the germline V gene. The CDR3 totals 13 residues. CDR3 protein: CASSFGGGNEQFF.

The chain carries TRBV27 and TRBJ2-7; TCRdb's D gene call, TRBD1, goes unchecked for lack of DNA. The CDR3 runs to 14 residues. The germline gives CDR1 MNHEY, CDR2 SMNVEV (reference sequence). This chain's CDR3 is CASSSRDRALEQYF.

The chain uses TRBV6-6 and TRBJ2-7; TCRdb proposes TRBD2, but this gene call is untestable without DNA. The CDR3 length is 14 residues. Germline CDR1 MNHNY, CDR2 SVGAGI (reference sequence). The CDR3 sequence: CASISTSLFYEQYF.

According to its frequency, this clonotype is medium-sized (0.01 to 0.1%). CDR3 in amino acids: CASSLDLAGVGEQYF. This sequence joins TRBV5-4 and TRBJ2-7; the D call of TRBD2 rests on TCRdb alone, since no DNA is present to check it. The CDR3 spans 15 residues. The germline gives CDR1 SGHNT, CDR2 YYREEE (reference sequence).

The chain couples TRBV20-1 to TRBJ2-3; the D call from TCRdb, TRBD2, cannot be confirmed without DNA. CDR1 is DFQATT, CDR2 SNEGSKA, per germline (reference sequence). This CDR3 is built from 15 residues. The CDR3 is CSARKLEDQVVAQYF.

The rearrangement joins TRBV3-1 to TRBJ2-1; absent DNA, TCRdb's TRBD1 call cannot be checked. This CDR3 contains 15 residues. CDR1 LGHDT and CDR2 YNNKEL come from the germline V gene (reference sequence). The CDR3 loop reads CASRALGAIYNEQFF.

The CDR3 is CASSDSPDGEKLFF. The chain employs TRBV6-4 and TRBJ1-4. The CDR3 covers 14 residues. Germline loops: CDR1 MRHNA, CDR2 SNTAGT.

V and J are TRBV4-2 and TRBJ1-1; absent DNA, TCRdb's TRBD1 call cannot be checked. CDR1 is LGHNA and CDR2 is YNFKEQ in the germline V gene. This CDR3 has 16 residues. The CDR3: CASSQEVGGGRSEAFF.

The chain combines TRBV15 with TRBJ1-4. The CDR3 is made up of 15 amino acids. Germline V lookup: CDR1 LNHNV, CDR2 YYDKDF (reference sequence). The CDR3 protein is CATSPSASPNEKLFF.

This chain connects TRBV4-1 to TRBJ2-2. The CDR3 loop spans 16 amino acids. Germline CDR1 MGHRA, CDR2 YSYEKL. The CDR3 region is CASSQEEAISPGELFF.

The chain links TRBV9 to TRBJ1-2; there is no DNA to check the TCRdb D call of TRBD1. Germline assignment: CDR1 SGDLS and CDR2 YYNGEE. CDR3 length: 13 residues. This CDR3 is CASSTSGAHGYTF.

The chain carries TRBV4-2 and TRBJ2-6. This CDR3 has 17 residues. The V gene's germline CDR1 is LGHNA and CDR2 YNFKEQ. The CDR3: CASSQDFGGSGANVLTF.

This clonotype is medium-sized (0.01 to 0.1%) by frequency. The genes are TRBV6-4 and TRBJ2-1. The CDR3 is 13 amino acids. Germline assignment: CDR1 MRHNA and CDR2 SNTAGT. The chain's CDR3 is CASSETSENEQFF.

The chain is built from TRBV6-2 or TRBV6-3 and TRBJ2-5; TCRdb indicates TRBD1, and absent DNA this call remains unverified. Germline V gene lookup returns CDR1 MNHEY and CDR2 SVGEGT. CDR3 length equals 17 residues. This CDR3 is CASSWDEGGLTQETQYF.

The V and J genes are TRBV20-1 and TRBJ2-5; TCRdb returns TRBD2, unconfirmable since there is no DNA. This CDR3 comprises 15 residues. Germline lookup yields CDR1 DFQATT and CDR2 SNEGSKA (reference sequence). The CDR3 reads CSARVLREGPETQYF.

In terms of frequency, this clonotype is medium-sized. The rearrangement joins TRBV6-2 or TRBV6-3 to TRBJ1-1. Germline CDR1 MNHEY, CDR2 SVGEGT. The CDR3 runs 15 residues. The CDR3: CASSYGSEVNTEAFF.

V gene TRBV2 combines with J gene TRBJ2-7. CDR1 is SNHLY, CDR2 FYNNEI, per germline. The CDR3 extends over 11 amino acids. The CDR3 loop reads CASSAGYEQYF.